The 2 T cell receptor beta chains below come from one sample, sequenced in a study of spatial heterogeneity in lung cancer. Study-wide results and limits: Tracking of tumor mutation counts was seen in expanded intratumoral alpha and beta TCR counts.

These receptors' targets are unknown. TCRdb ran MiXCR on the 5' RACE reads and lists one entry per CDR3 protein. The data hold several thousand distinct CDR3 sequences, with about 10% observed a single time. Time point meaning: sample taken at primary tumor resection. The sample in question was lung tumor tissue, obtained at surgery. These TCRs come from a female donor with early-stage non-small cell lung cancer.

This clonotype has a handful of counts. This chain links TRBV6-1 with TRBJ2-5; unclear D gene. The V end was cut by 2 bases, the J end by 2 bases, with 0 bases between. Germline V gene data show CDR1 as MNHNS and CDR2 as SASEGT. CDR3 length: 11 residues. The DNA of the CDR3 is TGTGCCAGCAGTGAACAAGAGACCCAGTACTTC. It is translated as CASSEQETQYF.

This chain connects TRBV6-6 to TRBJ2-7; D gene unclear. CDR1 is MNHNY, CDR2 SVGAGI, per germline (reference sequence). This CDR3 has 16 amino acids. V was pared by 2 bases and J by 3 bases, with 17 bases between. CDR3 amino acids: CASSYPALSRNYEQYF. The CDR3 DNA is TGTGCCAGCAGTTACCCCGCGTTGAGCCGAAACTACGAGCAGTACTTC.